These T cell receptor beta chains were read from a single sample in a study of post-analysis software for immune sequencing data. TCRdb ran MiXCR on the PCR reads and lists one entry per CDR3 protein. The sample yields 750,000 to 950,000 distinct CDR3 sequences, around 45% seen once. Sequenced material: blood. The receptors originated from a girl under 18 with multiple sclerosis. Both conserved end residues are part of each CDR3. A D gene is named only where the DNA matches it firmly. Size is stated for part of the rows, as once, few or many counts, or as a class when the clone is expanded.

v_call: TRBV7-2
clone_size: -
d_call: -
j_call: TRBJ1-5
cdr3_length: 15
cdr3_nt: TGTGCCAGCAGCCCCACGGGGCCCGGGTATCAGCCCCAGCATTTT
cdr3_aa: CASSPTGPGYQPQHF

v_call: TRBV12-3/TRBV12-4
clone_size: many
d_call: TRBD1
j_call: TRBJ2-7
cdr3_length: 14
cdr3_nt: TGTGCCAGCAGTCTAGGACAGGGGGGCTACGAGCAGTACTTC
cdr3_aa: CASSLGQGGYEQYF

v_call: TRBV2
clone_size: -
d_call: TRBD1
j_call: TRBJ1-5
cdr3_length: 14
cdr3_nt: TGTGCCAGCAGTAGGGACAGTGGCAATCAGCCCCAGCATTTT
cdr3_aa: CASSRDSGNQPQHF

v_call: TRBV4-1
clone_size: few
d_call: -
j_call: TRBJ2-7
cdr3_length: 15
cdr3_nt: TGCGCCAGCAGCCAAGATTCGCCGGGGTACTACGAGCAGTACTTC
cdr3_aa: CASSQDSPGYYEQYF

v_call: TRBV13
clone_size: few
d_call: TRBD1
j_call: TRBJ2-3
cdr3_length: 15
cdr3_nt: TGTGCCAGCAGCCCACAGGGGGATGGCACAGATACGCAGTATTTT
cdr3_aa: CASSPQGDGTDTQYF

v_call: TRBV18
clone_size: once
d_call: -
j_call: TRBJ2-7
cdr3_length: 13
cdr3_nt: TGTGCCAGCTCACCAAAGGGCGAAAACGAGCAGTACTTC
cdr3_aa: CASSPKGENEQYF

v_call: TRBV10-3
clone_size: once
d_call: -
j_call: TRBJ1-2
cdr3_length: 14
cdr3_nt: TGTGCCATCAGTGCGGGGGGGGGCCGACGCGGCTACACCTTC
cdr3_aa: CAISAGGGRRGYTF

v_call: TRBV13
clone_size: once
d_call: TRBD2
j_call: TRBJ2-7
cdr3_length: 13
cdr3_nt: TGTGCCAGCAGCCCTCCTAGCGGGATCGAGCAGTACTTC
cdr3_aa: CASSPPSGIEQYF

v_call: TRBV6-5
clone_size: -
d_call: TRBD2
j_call: TRBJ2-1
cdr3_length: 17
cdr3_nt: TGTGCCAGCAGTTACTCGAGTCCGGGACTAGCGGGCGGGGAGCAGTTCTTC
cdr3_aa: CASSYSSPGLAGGEQFF

v_call: TRBV7-4
clone_size: -
d_call: -
j_call: TRBJ2-3
cdr3_length: 17
cdr3_nt: TGTGCCAGCAGCTTACCCTCCGACAGGATATCCACAGATACGCAGTATTTT
cdr3_aa: CASSLPSDRISTDTQYF

v_call: TRBV5-1
clone_size: -
d_call: TRBD2
j_call: TRBJ2-1
cdr3_length: 16
cdr3_nt: TGCGCCAGCAGCTTGGACACTAGCGGGAGCATTAATGAGCAGTTCTTC
cdr3_aa: CASSLDTSGSINEQFF

v_call: TRBV4-1
clone_size: -
d_call: TRBD1
j_call: TRBJ1-2
cdr3_length: 14
cdr3_nt: TGCGCCAGCAGCCAAGAATGGGGGACAGAGGGCTACACCTTC
cdr3_aa: CASSQEWGTEGYTF

v_call: TRBV20-1
clone_size: many
d_call: -
j_call: TRBJ2-7
cdr3_length: 13
cdr3_nt: TGCAGTGCTATAAGTGGCTCTCCGGGTGAGCAGTACTTC
cdr3_aa: CSAISGSPGEQYF

v_call: TRBV6-6
clone_size: few
d_call: TRBD1
j_call: TRBJ1-5
cdr3_length: 17
cdr3_nt: TGTGCCAGCACCCGAGACTTGACAGGGGTCGGTAATCAGCCCCAGCATTTT
cdr3_aa: CASTRDLTGVGNQPQHF

v_call: TRBV20-1
clone_size: -
d_call: TRBD2
j_call: TRBJ2-1
cdr3_length: 18
cdr3_nt: TGCAGTGCTAGAGATCAAAAAGGGGCGGGAGTCTCCTACAATGAGCAGTTCTTC
cdr3_aa: CSARDQKGAGVSYNEQFF

v_call: TRBV20-1
clone_size: -
d_call: -
j_call: TRBJ2-3
cdr3_length: 14
cdr3_nt: TGCAGTGCTTTGGAGGGCCAGCGCACAGATACGCAGTATTTT
cdr3_aa: CSALEGQRTDTQYF

v_call: TRBV4-1
clone_size: -
d_call: TRBD2
j_call: TRBJ2-4
cdr3_length: 17
cdr3_nt: TGCGCCAGCAGCCAAGATCTGCTAGCGGGACGTCAAAACATTCAGTACTTC
cdr3_aa: CASSQDLLAGRQNIQYF

v_call: TRBV5-5
clone_size: -
d_call: -
j_call: TRBJ2-7
cdr3_length: 14
cdr3_nt: TGTGCCAGCAGCTTGGAGGCCAGGGGCTACGAGCAGTACTTC
cdr3_aa: CASSLEARGYEQYF

v_call: TRBV29-1
clone_size: -
d_call: -
j_call: TRBJ1-1
cdr3_length: 11
cdr3_nt: TGCAGCGTTGGACACAACACTGAAGCTTTCTTT
cdr3_aa: CSVGHNTEAFF

v_call: TRBV7-3
clone_size: -
d_call: -
j_call: TRBJ2-5
cdr3_length: 13
cdr3_nt: TGTGCCAGCAGCTTAGAGCCGGGAAAGACCCAGTACTTC
cdr3_aa: CASSLEPGKTQYF

v_call: TRBV18
clone_size: -
d_call: TRBD1
j_call: TRBJ2-5
cdr3_length: 16
cdr3_nt: TGTGCCAGCTCACCCATCACAGGGGTCGGCCAAGAGACCCAGTACTTC
cdr3_aa: CASSPITGVGQETQYF